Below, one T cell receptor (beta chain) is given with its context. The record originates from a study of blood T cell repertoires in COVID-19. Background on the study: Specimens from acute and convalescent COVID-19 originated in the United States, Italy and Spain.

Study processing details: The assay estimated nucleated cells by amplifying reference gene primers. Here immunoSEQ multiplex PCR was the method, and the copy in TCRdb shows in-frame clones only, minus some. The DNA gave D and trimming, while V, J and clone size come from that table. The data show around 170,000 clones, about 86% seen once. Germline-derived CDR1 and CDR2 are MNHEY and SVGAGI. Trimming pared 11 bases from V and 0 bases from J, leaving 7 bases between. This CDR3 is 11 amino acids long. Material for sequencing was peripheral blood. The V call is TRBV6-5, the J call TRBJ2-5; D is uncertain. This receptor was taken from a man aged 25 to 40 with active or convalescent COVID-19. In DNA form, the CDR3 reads TGTGCCTCGAGGTACCAAGAGACCCAGTACTTC. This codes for CASRYQETQYF.